This T cell receptor beta chain was identified during a study of metastatic and nonmetastatic thyroid tumors (dated by TCRdb to between 2020 and 2021). As for the study more broadly: The researchers compared repertoires between peripheral blood samples and tumor or nodule tissue samples from patients with malignant or benign thyroid disease.

At the junction V is shortened by 7 bases and J by 6 bases, with 11 bases in between. The CDR3 spans 12 residues, from the cysteine through the phenylalanine. Only the CDR3 DNA stays, 36 bases, in frame from base 1. The CDR1 and CDR2 encoded by the germline V gene are SGHNT and YENEEA. Findings and caveats that apply to the study as a whole: TCR beta diversity was reported as significantly higher in malignant tumors than in benign nodules, in both blood and tumor samples.

The library relied on PCR. Instrument on record: Illumina HiSeq 4000. High-throughput sequencing was used to profile the CDR3 region of the TCR beta-chain in every patient. The authors' pipeline ran thus. CDR3 differences across clinicopathological groups were used to build a classifier for discriminating distant-metastatic papillary thyroid cancer patients. The Shannon index was used to assess repertoire diversity, and the Morisita-Horn index was used to assess tumor-blood repertoire similarity. TCRdb reprocessing: public reads trimmed at Q25 with fastp, clones called with MiXCR, in-frame beta chains kept. The V and J calls, along with clone size, are taken from TCRdb and not from the paper's own processing. The sample contains 37,000 or so clones, approximately 17% of them found a single time. The ten largest clones add up to roughly 6% of the sample. No patient had received any treatment before thyroid surgery. Using T-cell receptor beta sequencing, the study looked back at clinical samples from patients collected from the early 2010s to the late 2010s.

This clone was recorded many times. Its target antigen remains unknown. Qualities for individual bases were not recorded, and no much larger clone is one base off. Sequencing was performed on blood. The rearrangement joined TRBV11-3 to TRBJ2-3; the D segment may tentatively be TRBD1 or TRBD2, each giving 5 matched bases. This clonotype was obtained from a male donor with papillary thyroid cancer or a benign thyroid nodule (not recorded which). Some clones in this sample may be carry-over from other donors' samples. The DNA sequence is as follows: TGTGCCAGCACCGTCAGGGAGGATACGCAGTATTTT. This yields the protein CASTVREDTQYF.